Below, 27 T cell receptor beta chains from the same sample are listed, as sequenced in a study of CD8+ T cells in alopecia areata. Isolated RNA was reverse transcribed into cDNA used as the sequencing template. Method: immunoSEQ multiplex PCR; TCRdb's copy keeps in-frame clones and lacks some. The sample carries 150,000 to 200,000 clones, 50% to 65% recorded once. As to treatment: oral pan-JAK inhibitor, 5-10 mg twice daily. This specimen was CD4+ T cells sorted from blood, taken at week 24, from a patient treated with tofacitinib. The source of these receptors is a human donor with alopecia areata.

The J gene is TRBJ2-4, the V gene TRBV4-1; 9 bases agree with TRBD1. The CDR3 runs to 16 residues. J was trimmed by 1 base and V by 5 bases; bases with no gene match: 6. Germline loops: CDR1 MGHRA, CDR2 YSYEKL. CDR3 DNA: TGCGCCAGCAGCATGACAGGGGGAACGGCCAAAAACATTCAGTACTTC. Translation: CASSMTGGTAKNIQYF.

The rearrangement links TRBV29-1 to TRBJ2-2, with D unresolved. The germline V gene encodes CDR1 SQVTM and CDR2 ANQGSEA. CDR3 size: 16 residues. V was shortened by 2 bases and J by 0 bases, with 13 bases between the two germline ends. CDR3 sequence reads: CSVEKRVPTNTGELFF. The CDR3 nucleotides are TGCAGCGTTGAAAAACGGGTGCCGACGAACACCGGGGAGCTGTTTTTT.

Written as DNA, the CDR3 is TGCGCCAGCAGCTTGGCGGGGGCTAACTCTTCACCCCTCCACTTT. It encodes CASSLAGANSSPLHF. The rearrangement joins TRBV5-1 to TRBJ1-6; TRBD1 is a possible D gene (6 bases). Trimming stripped 0 bases from V and 9 bases from J, with 13 bases between. The CDR3 is 15 residues long. Germline V lookup: CDR1 SGHRS, CDR2 YFSETQ.

The chain carries TRBV29-1 and TRBJ1-1; unclear D gene. Trimming stripped 6 bases from V and 8 bases from J, with 13 bases between. The CDR3 consists of 11 residues. CDR1 SQVTM and CDR2 ANQGSEA come from the germline V gene. The CDR3 DNA sequence: TGCAGCGTGGGTTGGCAGCAAGAAGCTTTCTTT. Its protein product is CSVGWQQEAFF.

The chain carries TRBV14 and TRBJ2-1, with D possibly TRBD2 on 6 matching bases. Trimming stripped 2 bases from V and 9 bases from J, with 20 bases between. The germline gives CDR1 SGHDN, CDR2 FVKESK. The length of the CDR3 is 16 residues. CDR3 DNA: TGTGCCAGCAGCCAAACCGGGGGACGGGAGATTGGTGAGCAGTTCTTC. Protein sequence: CASSQTGGREIGEQFF.

This clone was picked up a small number of times. The rearrangement links TRBV6-5 to TRBJ2-7; TRBD1 aligns across 9 bases. In germline, CDR1 is MNHEY, CDR2 SVGAGI. The V segment lost 9 bases and the J segment 2 bases; nucleotides outside the gene matches: 2. The CDR3 is 12 residues long. Here the CDR3 DNA reads TGTGCCAGTGGGACAGGGACCTACGAGCAGTACTTC. This sequence encodes CASGTGTYEQYF.

This chain uses TRBV29-1 with TRBJ2-5; tentatively, D is TRBD1 or TRBD2 (5 bases each). Trimming left V 4 bases short and J 5 bases short, with 14 bases between. The CDR3 covers 13 residues. Germline V CDR1 and CDR2: SQVTM, ANQGSEA. The CDR3 is CSVAGRRGETQYF. DNA of the CDR3: TGCAGCGTTGCAGGGCGTAGAGGGGAGACCCAGTACTTC.

V and J are TRBV11-1 and TRBJ2-2; D may be TRBD1 (6 bases). From germline, CDR1 is SGHAT and CDR2 FQDESV (reference sequence). Trimming removed 1 base from V and 6 bases from J, with 15 bases in between. This CDR3 contains 16 residues. The CDR3 DNA is TGTGCCAGCAGCTTAGGTTCCCCAGGGGTCCCCGGGGAGCTGTTTTTT. This gives the protein CASSLGSPGVPGELFF.

This clone showed up just a few times. The chain couples TRBV29-1 to TRBJ2-3; no clear D. The CDR3 runs to 12 residues. V lost 1 base to trimming and J lost 7 bases, with 9 bases between them. Per germline, CDR1 SQVTM and CDR2 ANQGSEA. The CDR3 loop is CSVEAAMNTQYF. CDR3 in DNA: TGCAGCGTTGAAGCGGCTATGAATACGCAGTATTTT.

This chain connects TRBV4-2 to TRBJ1-2, with unresolved D. The germline CDR1 and CDR2 sequences are LGHNA and YNFKEQ. The germline V and J ends were trimmed by 0 bases and 2 bases, with 7 bases remaining between them. The CDR3 runs 14 residues. In DNA, the CDR3 is TGTGCCAGCAGCCAAGAGACCCCGAACTATGGCTACACCTTC. The encoded protein is CASSQETPNYGYTF.

DNA of the CDR3: TGCAGCGTTGGTGTCAGGGACTACGAGCAGTACTTC. Translated: CSVGVRDYEQYF. V is TRBV29-1 and J is TRBJ2-7; a possible D gene is TRBD1 (5 bases). This CDR3 region has 12 residues. Germline loops: CDR1 SQVTM, CDR2 ANQGSEA. Deletions cut 4 bases from V and 3 bases from J, with 10 bases between.

This sequence joins TRBV7-9 and TRBJ1-5; D is uncertain. CDR3 length: 12 residues. V lost 4 bases and J 5 bases, leaving 6 bases between the germline ends. The germline V gene has CDR1 SEHNR and CDR2 FQNEAQ (reference sequence). The CDR3 spells CASSSMDQPQHF. In DNA, the CDR3 is TGTGCCAGCAGCTCAATGGATCAGCCCCAGCATTTT.

The chain has TRBV5-1 and TRBJ2-5; unclear D gene. V lost 4 bases to trimming and J lost 1 base, with 2 bases between them. CDR1 and CDR2 (germline): SGHRS, YFSETQ. This CDR3 contains 11 residues. Here the CDR3 reads CASSPQETQYF. In DNA, the CDR3 is TGCGCCAGCAGCCCCCAAGAGACCCAGTACTTC.

The chain combines TRBV5-4 with TRBJ2-7; 8 bases fit TRBD2. Germline values: CDR1 SGHNT, CDR2 YYREEE (reference sequence). The V and J ends lost 3 bases and 6 bases, in that order; junction bases with no gene match: 8. The CDR3 extends over 14 amino acids. The CDR3 sequence is CASSSGTSLAEQYF. CDR3 coding DNA: TGTGCCAGCAGCTCCGGGACTAGTCTTGCCGAGCAGTACTTC.

The gene calls are TRBV7-8 and TRBJ2-1; D is uncertain. This CDR3 is 18 amino acids long. In germline, CDR1 is SGHVS, CDR2 FQNEAQ. V lost 4 bases and J lost 2, with 21 bases in between. DNA for the CDR3: TGTGCCAGCAGCTCAACCCGACTGGACCACCGGACCTACAATGAGCAGTTCTTC. This codes for CASSSTRLDHRTYNEQFF.

This clone came up once. CDR3 sequence (DNA): TGCAGCGTTGGGGATTTGGGCGCTGAAGCTTTCTTT. Protein sequence: CSVGDLGAEAFF. V usage is TRBV29-1 and J usage is TRBJ1-1; D call uncertain. The length of the CDR3 is 12 residues. The germline CDR1 and CDR2 sequences are SQVTM and ANQGSEA. V lost 4 bases, J lost 6 bases, and 12 bases lay in between.

V gene TRBV30 combines with J gene TRBJ2-1; D gene unclear. Germline loops: CDR1 GTSNPN, CDR2 SVGIG (reference sequence). Trimming took off 0 bases at V and 6 bases at J, with 6 bases between the two ends. This CDR3 is built from 12 residues. This CDR3 is CAWSVTANEQFF. Written as DNA, the CDR3 is TGTGCCTGGAGTGTCACAGCCAATGAGCAGTTCTTC.

This sequence joins TRBV4-1 and TRBJ2-7, with a possible D match to TRBD2 (6 bases). Germline lookup yields CDR1 MGHRA and CDR2 YSYEKL. V lost 2 bases to trimming and J lost 6 bases, with 14 bases between them. The CDR3 runs 14 residues. CDR3 residues: CASSQRDLGSEQYF. CDR3 DNA sequence: TGCGCCAGCAGCCAAAGGGACTTAGGGAGCGAGCAGTACTTC.

This clone was seen only a few times. This rearrangement joins TRBV6-5 to TRBJ1-4, with 7 nucleotides matching TRBD1. The V gene's germline CDR1 is MNHEY and CDR2 SVGAGI. V lost 0 bases, J lost 6 bases, and 4 bases stayed unmatched. This CDR3 is 15 amino acids long. The CDR3 sequence: CASSYSNQGDEKLFF. For the CDR3, the DNA is TGTGCCAGCAGTTACTCGAACCAGGGGGATGAAAAACTGTTTTTT.

This clone was seen more than once but under ten times. This rearrangement joins TRBV5-5 to TRBJ2-1; possibly TRBD1 or TRBD2 for D (5 bases each). This CDR3 is built from 15 residues. CDR1 is SGHKS and CDR2 is YYEKEE in the germline V gene (reference sequence). V was trimmed by 2 bases and J by 3 bases, leaving 12 bases between them. The CDR3 sequence is CASSFDSGFYNEQFF. The DNA for the CDR3 is TGTGCCAGCAGCTTTGACAGCGGTTTCTACAATGAGCAGTTCTTC. The full variable domain, rest sourced from reference TRBV5-5 and TRBJ2-1, is DAGVTQSPTHLIKTRGQQVTLRCSPISGHKSVSWYQQVLGQGPQFIFQYYEKEERGRGNFPDRFSARQFPNYSSELNVNALLLGDSALYLCASSFDSGFYNEQFFGPGTRLTVL.

This clone appeared a few times. The chain recombines TRBV30 with TRBJ1-1, with D unclear. This CDR3 has 14 residues. V was cut by 5 bases and J by 3 bases, with 16 bases left in between. Germline values: CDR1 GTSNPN, CDR2 SVGIG (reference sequence). The DNA for the CDR3 is TGTGCCTGGTACCGACCGGGGTGGGACACTGAAGCTTTCTTT. It is translated as CAWYRPGWDTEAFF.

This chain links TRBV28 with TRBJ2-7; TRBD2 matches 12 bases. The length of the CDR3 is 16 residues. V shed 6 bases, J shed 3 bases, and the junction held 9 bases outside the gene matches. From germline, CDR1 is MDHEN and CDR2 SYDVKM. The CDR3 loop is CASRKLAGGLHYEQYF. Written as DNA, the CDR3 is TGTGCCAGCAGGAAACTAGCGGGGGGCCTCCACTACGAGCAGTACTTC.

This rearrangement joins TRBV2 to TRBJ1-2, with D uncertain. CDR1 is SNHLY, CDR2 FYNNEI, per germline. Trimming cost V 2 bases and J 7 bases, with 8 bases left between them. This CDR3 is built from 12 residues. The CDR3 here is CASSEPPGGYTF. Here the CDR3 DNA reads TGTGCCAGCAGTGAACCCCCGGGTGGCTACACCTTC.

This chain connects TRBV6-6 to TRBJ1-2; 9 bases are shared with TRBD1. J lost 4 bases, V lost 4 bases, and 4 bases had no gene match. Looked up from germline, CDR1 is MNHNY and CDR2 is SVGAGI (reference sequence). The CDR3 is 14 amino acids. The CDR3 bases are TGTGCCAGCAGTTCTCAACAGGGGGCCTATGGCTACACCTTC. Its translation: CASSSQQGAYGYTF.

The rearrangement uses TRBV30 and TRBJ2-7; 8 bases are shared with TRBD1. Germline V gene data show CDR1 as GTSNPN and CDR2 as SVGIG (reference sequence). This CDR3 spans 15 amino acids. Trimming at V came to 3 bases and at J to 1 base, leaving 8 bases not matched to a gene. The CDR3 DNA reads as TGTGCCTGGAGCCCAGGGGGCTTAACTTCCTACGAGCAGTACTTC. Translating gives CAWSPGGLTSYEQYF.

Here the CDR3 reads CSVGETVGGQYF. The CDR3 coding sequence is TGCAGCGTTGGAGAGACGGTAGGAGGGCAGTACTTC. The chain uses TRBV29-1 and TRBJ2-7; D might be TRBD2 (5 bases). Germline values: CDR1 SQVTM, CDR2 ANQGSEA. The CDR3 has 12 residues. V was clipped by 4 bases and J by 9 bases, with 16 bases between them.

This chain links TRBV6-6 with TRBJ1-6; D might be TRBD1 (5 bases). The CDR3 contains 14 residues. Germline CDR1 is MNHNY and CDR2 is SVGAGI (reference sequence). Trimming shortened V by 3 bases and J by 8 bases, and 11 bases separated the two germline ends. In nucleotides, the CDR3 is TGTGCCAGCAGTTATATCAGGGTAGATTCACCCCTCCACTTT. Amino acids: CASSYIRVDSPLHF.